This T cell receptor (beta chain) was captured in a study of blood T cell repertoires in COVID-19. Measured with immunoSEQ multiplex PCR; TCRdb has only the in-frame clones, and not every one. The sample yields about 170,000 clones, approximately 80% seen once. Seattle patients were enrolled during active infection and followed longitudinally. The sequenced material came from peripheral blood. The clonotype originates from a woman aged 70-85 years with COVID-19, enrolled during active disease.

CDR3 bases: TGTGCCAGCAGGACTAACAGGGGAAACTCACCCCTCCACTTT. Its translation: CASRTNRGNSPLHF. V is TRBV5-6 and J is TRBJ1-6; 7 bases map to TRBD1. The CDR3 totals 14 residues. The V gene's germline CDR1 is SGHDT and CDR2 YYEEEE. V lost 5 bases and J lost 10; bases outside the gene matches: 9.